Presented here are 28 T cell receptor beta chains from one specimen sequenced in a study of CD8 T cells in ankylosing spondylitis. Via MiXCR, TCRdb re-called the 5' RACE reads, giving one row per CDR3 protein. The sample holds under 300,000 distinct CDR3 sequences; roughly a tenth are singletons and the top ten take less than 7%. Source material: blood, either unsorted or a sorted T cell fraction (not recorded which). The receptor source for this set is a male donor with ankylosing spondylitis or in good health (not recorded which).

In this sample, this clonotype turned up many times. This chain joins TRBV12-3 or TRBV12-4 and TRBJ2-2, with a weak D call TRBD2 (5 bases). The V end was cut by 8 bases, the J end by 5 bases, with 9 bases between. This CDR3 is 12 amino acids long. This CDR3 reads CASYRGTGELFF. CDR3 sequence (DNA): TGTGCCAGCTACCGAGGGACCGGGGAGCTGTTTTTT.

Ten or more counts support this clonotype. The chain is built from TRBV12-3 or TRBV12-4 and TRBJ1-4; D might be TRBD1 (6 bases). Trimming removed 10 bases at V and 3 bases at J, with 15 bases between. The CDR3 length is 14 residues. The CDR3 loop reads CATRGGGANEKLFF. CDR3 in DNA: TGTGCCACCAGAGGGGGAGGAGCTAATGAAAAACTGTTTTTT.

The chain uses TRBV29-1 and TRBJ2-7, with TRBD1 matching over 9 bases. The CDR3 is made up of 13 amino acids. V trimming: 6 bases; J trimming: 7 bases; junction bases outside the gene matches: 10. Germline V gene lookup returns CDR1 SQVTM and CDR2 ANQGSEA. The DNA of the CDR3 is TGCAGCGTCCAAGGGACAGGGTGGCAGGAGCAGTACTTC. This sequence encodes CSVQGTGWQEQYF.

This clonotype occurred many times. This sequence joins TRBV5-1 and TRBJ2-7; the match to TRBD1 covers 7 bases. Germline trimming cut 1 base from V and 5 bases from J; bases unmatched to any gene: 6. The CDR3 has 14 residues. CDR1 is SGHRS and CDR2 is YFSETQ in the germline V gene. The CDR3 sequence: CASSLSRGFNEQYF. CDR3 bases: TGCGCCAGCAGCTTGAGCAGGGGGTTCAACGAGCAGTACTTC. The full variable domain, its missing parts supplied by reference TRBV5-1 and TRBJ2-7, is KAGVTQTPRYLIKTRGQQVTLSCSPISGHRSVSWYQQTPGQGLQFLFEYFSETQRNKGNFPGRFSGRQFSNSRSEMNVSTLELGDSALYLCASSLSRGFNEQYFGPGTRLTVT.

This clonotype came up many times. The chain recombines TRBV20-1 with TRBJ2-3; 9 nucleotides line up with TRBD1. The CDR3 length is 13 residues. The V segment lost 5 bases and the J segment 4 bases; nucleotides outside the gene matches: 4. Germline CDR1 is DFQATT and CDR2 is SNEGSKA (reference sequence). The CDR3: CSAEGDRADTQYF. The CDR3 region has the DNA TGCAGTGCTGAGGGGGACAGGGCAGATACGCAGTATTTT.

In its sample, this clonotype was seen a few times. This chain connects TRBV2 to TRBJ2-4; 8 nucleotides agree with TRBD2. The CDR3 runs to 13 residues. From germline, CDR1 is SNHLY and CDR2 FYNNEI. The trim removed 8 bases at V and 8 bases at J, leaving 8 bases unmatched. As DNA, the CDR3 is TGTGCCAGCGGCCGCTCTAGCGGGCACATTCAGTACTTC. It yields the protein CASGRSSGHIQYF. Looking up the rest from reference TRBV2 and TRBJ2-4 gives the full variable domain: EPEVTQTPSHQVTQMGQEVILRCVPISNHLYFYWYRQILGQKVEFLVSFYNNEISEKSEIFDDQFSVERPDGSNFTLKIRSTKLEDSAMYFCASGRSSGHIQYFGAGTRLSVL.

The rearrangement links TRBV25-1 to TRBJ2-1, with 9 bases lining up with TRBD2. V gave up 4 bases and J gave up 9 bases; unmatched junction bases: 16. Per germline, CDR1 MGHDK and CDR2 SYGVNS. This CDR3 has 17 amino acids. CDR3 sequence reads: CASSGHLLSGGFLEQFF. For the CDR3, the DNA is TGTGCCAGCAGTGGCCATCTGTTAAGCGGGGGGTTCCTTGAGCAGTTCTTC. The entire variable domain, with the rest obtained from reference TRBV25-1 and TRBJ2-1, is as follows: EADIYQTPRYLVIGTGKKITLECSQTMGHDKMYWYQQDPGMELHLIHYSYGVNSTEKGDLSSESTVSRIRTEHFPLTLESARPSHTSQYLCASSGHLLSGGFLEQFFGPGTRLTVL.

This clonotype was observed a handful of times. The rearrangement joins TRBV29-1 to TRBJ2-7; D gene ambiguous. Germline CDR1 SQVTM, CDR2 ANQGSEA. Trimming stripped 4 bases from V and 2 bases from J, with 9 bases between. CDR3 length: 12 residues. The CDR3 region has the DNA TGCAGCGTTGGTAACGGGCCCTACGAGCAGTACTTC. The encoded protein is CSVGNGPYEQYF.

There are many counts of this clonotype. The chain recombines TRBV20-1 with TRBJ2-7; possibly TRBD1 for D (6 bases). Germline V lookup: CDR1 DFQATT, CDR2 SNEGSKA (reference sequence). The CDR3 is 13 amino acids. The V and J ends lost 6 bases and 3 bases respectively, with 15 bases between them. CDR3 amino acids: CSANRDINYEQYF. The CDR3 bases are TGCAGTGCAAACCGGGACATCAACTACGAGCAGTACTTC.

This clonotype was found many times. The chain combines TRBV5-1 with TRBJ2-3; possibly TRBD1 for D (6 bases). This CDR3 contains 16 residues. V lost 4 bases to trimming and J lost 4 bases, with 19 bases between them. Per germline, CDR1 SGHRS and CDR2 YFSETQ. CDR3 residues: CASSLDGNSGADTQYF. The CDR3 nucleotides read TGCGCCAGCAGCCTGGACGGAAATTCAGGGGCAGATACGCAGTATTTT.

This clonotype was observed at least ten times. The chain has TRBV20-1 and TRBJ2-3; tentative D call: TRBD2 (5 bases). V shed 6 bases and J shed 3 bases, with 10 bases lying between them. The CDR3 is 12 amino acids. Germline V gives CDR1 DFQATT, CDR2 SNEGSKA (reference sequence). The CDR3 bases are TGCAGTGCGGATGGGAGAACAGATACGCAGTATTTT. It encodes CSADGRTDTQYF.

The chain employs TRBV20-1 and TRBJ1-6; 8 nucleotides align to TRBD1. This CDR3 region has 17 residues. Looked up from germline, CDR1 is DFQATT and CDR2 is SNEGSKA (reference sequence). V dropped 3 bases and J dropped 0; count of bases not matched to a gene: 7. DNA of the CDR3: TGCAGTGCTAGTAACAGGGGGACGAGCTCCTATAATTCACCCCTCCACTTT. This encodes CSASNRGTSSYNSPLHF.

This rearrangement joins TRBV27 to TRBJ1-2; maybe TRBD1 (5 bases). V lost 2 bases to trimming and J lost 6 bases, with 19 bases between them. This CDR3 has 16 residues. Germline V gene data show CDR1 as MNHEY and CDR2 as SMNVEV (reference sequence). Here the CDR3 reads CASSLPGAGTIDGYTF. For the CDR3, the DNA is TGTGCCAGCAGTTTACCTGGGGCAGGGACCATTGATGGCTACACCTTC.

The chain combines TRBV7-2 with TRBJ2-5; D might be TRBD2 (5 bases). The V gene lost 2 bases and the J gene lost 1 base, with 14 bases spanning the gap. CDR3 size: 16 residues. Germline V CDR1 and CDR2: SGHTA, FQGNSA. In nucleotides, the CDR3 is TGTGCCAGCAGCTTACGGGTAGCGTACCGCCAAGAGACCCAGTACTTC. Protein: CASSLRVAYRQETQYF.

This clonotype showed up many times. The V call is TRBV25-1, the J call TRBJ2-7, with D possibly being TRBD1 (9 bases). Germline V gives CDR1 MGHDK, CDR2 SYGVNS. V was cut by 1 base and J by 7 bases, with 17 bases left in between. This CDR3 has 15 amino acids. The CDR3 sequence: CASSEWNSGTGEQYF. Here the CDR3 DNA reads TGTGCCAGCAGTGAATGGAATAGCGGGACAGGGGAGCAGTACTTC.

In its sample, this clonotype was seen many times. This chain uses TRBV20-1 with TRBJ2-1, with D possibly being TRBD2 (7 bases). CDR1 and CDR2 from the germline V gene are DFQATT and SNEGSKA (reference sequence). The CDR3 consists of 13 residues. The V and J ends lost 5 bases and 5 bases respectively, with 13 bases between them. CDR3 sequence reads: CSAPRGPHNEQFF. The CDR3, as DNA: TGCAGTGCTCCGCGGGGGCCCCACAATGAGCAGTTCTTC.

The table lists this clonotype with many counts. The V call is TRBV5-1, the J call TRBJ2-7; D is possibly TRBD1 (7 bases). The CDR3 length is 19 residues. V was cut by 0 bases and J by 1 base, with 23 bases left in between. The germline V gene has CDR1 SGHRS and CDR2 YFSETQ. The CDR3 is CASSLAAGQLPLTSYEQYF. DNA for the CDR3: TGCGCCAGCAGCTTGGCGGCGGGACAGCTACCTCTCACGTCCTACGAGCAGTACTTC.

The sample holds a few counts of this clonotype. This rearrangement joins TRBV11-1 to TRBJ1-1; no firm D call. V was shortened by 3 bases and J by 2 bases, with 25 bases between the two germline ends. Germline V gene sequence: CDR1 SGHAT, CDR2 FQDESV (reference sequence). The CDR3 loop spans 19 amino acids. CDR3 region: CASSLIQKVSELGNTEAFF. The CDR3 DNA reads as TGTGCCAGCAGCTTGATCCAGAAGGTATCGGAGTTGGGTAACACTGAAGCTTTCTTT.

This chain links TRBV7-6 with TRBJ2-5; a possible D gene is TRBD1 (5 bases). Trimming cost V 2 bases and J 5 bases, with 12 bases left between them. The CDR3 is 14 amino acids. Germline V lookup: CDR1 SGHVS, CDR2 FNYEAQ. CDR3 residues: CASSLMGQAETQYF. CDR3 nucleotides: TGTGCCAGCAGCTTAATGGGGCAGGCGGAGACCCAGTACTTC. The whole variable domain, filled in from reference TRBV7-6 and TRBJ2-5, reads GAGVSQSPRYKVTKRGQDVALRCDPISGHVSLYWYRQALGQGPEFLTYFNYEAQQDKSGLPNDRFSAERPEGSISTLTIQRTEQRDSAMYRCASSLMGQAETQYFGPGTRLLVL.

This clonotype has ten or more counts. The rearrangement uses TRBV20-1 and TRBJ1-4, with a weak D call TRBD1 (5 bases). V was cut by 2 bases and J by 8 bases, with 12 bases left in between. CDR1 and CDR2 (germline): DFQATT, SNEGSKA (reference sequence). This CDR3 is 13 amino acids long. The CDR3 nucleotides are TGCAGTGCTAGACCCAGGGAAAACGAAAAACTGTTTTTT. Its translation is CSARPRENEKLFF.

This clonotype was counted at least ten times. This chain uses TRBV5-5 with TRBJ2-1; D is uncertain. The CDR3 covers 11 residues. Per the germline V gene, CDR1 is SGHKS and CDR2 is YYEKEE (reference sequence). V lost 5 bases and J lost 10, with 10 bases in between. CDR3 protein: CASSFVGEQFF. CDR3 coding DNA: TGTGCCAGCAGTTTTGTGGGGGAGCAGTTCTTC.

This clonotype was detected many times. The chain uses TRBV4-2 and TRBJ2-3; possible D gene TRBD2, 5 bases. Per germline, CDR1 LGHNA and CDR2 YNFKEQ. The CDR3 runs 15 residues. Trimming left V 5 bases short and J 1 base short, with 13 bases between. The CDR3 DNA reads as TGTGCCAGCAGCTACGGGGAGCTGGGCACAGATACGCAGTATTTT. Its translation: CASSYGELGTDTQYF.

The V and J genes are TRBV6-1 and TRBJ2-1; possibly TRBD2 for D (6 bases). The CDR3 totals 14 residues. Germline V CDR1 and CDR2: MNHNS, SASEGT. The V end lost 6 bases, the J end lost 5 bases, and 14 bases lay between the germline ends. The CDR3: CASSPRDFDNEQFF. CDR3 in DNA: TGTGCCAGCAGCCCCCGGGACTTCGACAATGAGCAGTTCTTC.

The chain uses TRBV6-1 and TRBJ2-7, with TRBD1 matching over 9 bases. The CDR3 is 17 amino acids. With 0 bases clipped from V and 2 bases from J, the junction kept 8 bases outside the gene matches. Germline V gives CDR1 MNHNS, CDR2 SASEGT. The CDR3 DNA sequence: TGTGCCAGCAGTGAAGCGCTCGGACAGGGGTTCACCTACGAGCAGTACTTC. Translating it yields CASSEALGQGFTYEQYF.

This clonotype has at least ten counts. The chain joins TRBV27 to TRBJ2-1; 7 bases agree with TRBD2. The V and J ends lost 0 bases and 9 bases, in that order; junction bases with no gene match: 5. The CDR3 spans 14 residues. Germline V gives CDR1 MNHEY, CDR2 SMNVEV (reference sequence). The DNA of the CDR3 is TGTGCCAGCAGTTTATCTTACGGGGGGAGTGAGCAGTTCTTC. This codes for CASSLSYGGSEQFF.

This clonotype was counted many times. The V and J genes are TRBV24-1 and TRBJ1-1, with no clear D. Per the germline V gene, CDR1 is KGHDR and CDR2 is SFDVKD. The CDR3 is made up of 13 amino acids. V was clipped by 3 bases and J by 0 bases, with 4 bases between them. The CDR3 nucleotides are TGTGCCACCAGTGATGGGGTGAACACTGAAGCTTTCTTT. Protein product: CATSDGVNTEAFF.

This clonotype was detected many times. The V gene is TRBV7-6, the J gene TRBJ2-1; D gene unclear. The V gene lost 0 bases and the J gene lost 4 bases, with 7 bases spanning the gap. Germline-derived CDR1 and CDR2 are SGHVS and FNYEAQ. The CDR3 consists of 14 residues. This chain's CDR3 is CASSLASGYNEQFF. CDR3 in DNA: TGTGCCAGCAGCTTAGCTTCCGGGTACAATGAGCAGTTCTTC. Looking up the rest from reference TRBV7-6 and TRBJ2-1 gives the full variable domain: GAGVSQSPRYKVTKRGQDVALRCDPISGHVSLYWYRQALGQGPEFLTYFNYEAQQDKSGLPNDRFSAERPEGSISTLTIQRTEQRDSAMYRCASSLASGYNEQFFGPGTRLTVL.

The chain combines TRBV2 with TRBJ2-7; 7 bases are shared with TRBD2. Unmatched junction bases numbered 10, after V lost 1 base and J lost 7 bases. Germline CDR1 and CDR2: SNHLY and FYNNEI. The length of the CDR3 is 15 residues. The CDR3 nucleotides are TGTGCCAGCAGTGAAGGCAGCGGGATCCCACGGGAGCAGTACTTC. This codes for CASSEGSGIPREQYF.